The 19 T cell receptor beta chains below come from one sample, sequenced in a study of shared clonotypes between healthy human individuals. Using immunoSEQ multiplex PCR, the repertoire was profiled, and TCRdb retains in-frame clones only, with some absent. This table has 530,000 or so clones, 75% to 80% appearing once. The source material was PBMCs. The receptors come from a woman in her 40s in good health. Some clones in this sample may be carry-over from other donors' samples.

V and J are TRBV28 and TRBJ2-1; no reliable D call. The CDR3 is 15 residues long. Germline CDR1 reads MDHEN; CDR2 reads SYDVKM. The V end was cut by 2 bases, the J end by 0 bases, with 8 bases between. The CDR3 is CASSLKWSSYNEQFF. CDR3 nucleotide sequence: TGTGCCAGCAGTTTAAAGTGGAGCTCCTACAATGAGCAGTTCTTC.

This chain connects TRBV19 to TRBJ2-1, with D perhaps assigned TRBD1 or TRBD2 (5 bases each). The germline gives CDR1 LNHDA, CDR2 SQIVND (reference sequence). This CDR3 has 15 amino acids. The ends were cut back, 4 bases at V and 6 bases at J, with 16 bases in the middle. CDR3: CASSTRDGRLNEQFF. CDR3 DNA: TGTGCCAGTAGTACCCGGGACGGCCGACTCAATGAGCAGTTCTTC.

The V gene is TRBV28, the J gene TRBJ2-3, with TRBD2 identical over 8 bases. This CDR3 contains 14 residues. The trim removed 7 bases at V and 1 base at J, leaving 4 bases unmatched. From germline, CDR1 is MDHEN and CDR2 SYDVKM. CDR3 bases: TGTGCCAGCATAACGGGAGGGCGCACAGATACGCAGTATTTT. Translation gives CASITGGRTDTQYF.

This sequence joins TRBV7-2 and TRBJ2-7; 10 nucleotides align to TRBD2. After removal of 2 bases from V and 6 bases from J, the junction contained 7 bases not matched to a gene. This CDR3 is built from 15 residues. From germline, CDR1 is SGHTA and CDR2 FQGNSA. The CDR3 loop is CASSLSASGSVEQYF. In nucleotides, the CDR3 is TGTGCCAGCAGCTTATCGGCTAGCGGGAGTGTCGAGCAGTACTTC. The full variable domain, completed using reference TRBV7-2 and TRBJ2-7, is GAGVSQSPSNKVTEKGKDVELRCDPISGHTALYWYRQSLGQGLEFLIYFQGNSAPDKSGLPSDRFSAERTGGSVSTLTIQRTQQEDSAVYLCASSLSASGSVEQYFGPGTRLTVT.

In its sample, this clone was seen many times. The V and J genes are TRBV6-5 and TRBJ2-7; D perhaps matches TRBD2 (7 bases). The CDR3 spans 15 residues. The V gene lost 3 bases and the J gene lost 0 bases, with 12 bases spanning the gap. Germline-derived CDR1 and CDR2 are MNHEY and SVGAGI. CDR3 nucleotides: TGTGCCAGCAGTTATAGGGGGGGGGACTCCTACGAGCAGTACTTC. Its translation: CASSYRGGDSYEQYF.

This chain uses TRBV27 with TRBJ2-7; the match to TRBD2 covers 13 bases. This CDR3 has 17 amino acids. Germline V lookup: CDR1 MNHEY, CDR2 SMNVEV (reference sequence). The trim removed 3 bases at V and 2 bases at J, leaving 7 bases unmatched. The CDR3 loop reads CASSFSGLAGAPYEQYF. The CDR3 nucleotides are TGTGCCAGCAGTTTCTCCGGACTAGCGGGGGCCCCCTACGAGCAGTACTTC.

V gene TRBV7-8 combines with J gene TRBJ2-1; no clear D. Germline CDR1 SGHVS, CDR2 FQNEAQ. The V end lost 6 bases, the J end lost 5 bases, and 26 bases lay between the germline ends. The CDR3 is 18 residues long. The chain's CDR3 is CASSIILARALTDNEQFF. In DNA form, the CDR3 reads TGTGCCAGCAGTATAATACTGGCCCGGGCCCTAACGGACAATGAGCAGTTCTTC.

This clone appeared a single time. The chain is built from TRBV19 and TRBJ2-1; D ambiguous. The germline gives CDR1 LNHDA, CDR2 SQIVND (reference sequence). This CDR3 contains 15 residues. V was trimmed by 0 bases and J by 4 bases, leaving 10 bases between them. CDR3 amino acids: CASSIDYQSYNEQFF. As DNA, the CDR3 is TGTGCCAGTAGTATAGACTACCAATCATACAATGAGCAGTTCTTC.

The CDR3, as DNA: TGCAGCGTTCCCTCGGACGTTAACTATGGCTACACCTTC. This codes for CSVPSDVNYGYTF. This sequence joins TRBV29-1 and TRBJ1-2; D gene ambiguous. The V end lost 5 bases, the J end lost 1 base, and 11 bases lay between the germline ends. CDR1 and CDR2 (germline): SQVTM, ANQGSEA. The CDR3 spans 13 residues.

The chain combines TRBV4-2 with TRBJ2-1; 14 bases line up with TRBD2. With V trimmed by 3 bases and J by 12 bases, 4 bases remained unmatched. Germline assignment: CDR1 LGHNA and CDR2 YNFKEQ. This CDR3 spans 14 amino acids. The CDR3: CASSQGLAGVVQFF. The CDR3 DNA is TGTGCCAGCAGCCAGGGACTAGCGGGAGTGGTGCAGTTCTTC.

The chain employs TRBV15 and TRBJ1-2, with a tentative D call TRBD1 (5 bases). Trimming stripped 0 bases from V and 4 bases from J, with 12 bases between. The CDR3 is made up of 15 amino acids. CDR1 is LNHNV, CDR2 YYDKDF, per germline (reference sequence). CDR3 protein: CATSRDRWDVYGYTF. The CDR3 DNA reads TGTGCCACCAGCAGAGATAGATGGGACGTCTATGGCTACACCTTC.

This chain uses TRBV6-6 with TRBJ2-7; TRBD1 matches 7 bases. V lost 10 bases to trimming and J lost 3 bases; unmatched junction nucleotides: 6. In germline, CDR1 is MNHNY, CDR2 SVGAGI (reference sequence). This CDR3 is built from 12 residues. The CDR3 loop is CATATGNYEQYF. Here the CDR3 DNA reads TGTGCCACCGCGACAGGGAACTACGAGCAGTACTTC.

The chain links TRBV28 to TRBJ2-5; D is possibly TRBD1 (7 bases). The germline CDR1 and CDR2 sequences are MDHEN and SYDVKM. The V end lost 4 bases, the J end lost 3 bases, and 18 bases lay between the germline ends. This CDR3 contains 16 residues. The CDR3 here is CASSSPGARGEETQYF. The CDR3 DNA is TGTGCCAGCAGTTCCCCTGGGGCCAGGGGGGAAGAGACCCAGTACTTC. The full variable domain, with the rest looked up from reference TRBV28 and TRBJ2-5, is DVKVTQSSRYLVKRTGEKVFLECVQDMDHENMFWYRQDPGLGLRLIYFSYDVKMKEKGDIPEGYSVSREKKERFSLILESASTNQTSMYLCASSSPGARGEETQYFGPGTRLLVL.

V usage is TRBV28 and J usage is TRBJ1-1; the match to TRBD1 covers 9 bases. The CDR3 covers 18 residues. Losses at the gene ends were 3 bases for V and 3 bases for J; bases not matched to a gene: 14. The germline gives CDR1 MDHEN, CDR2 SYDVKM. For the CDR3, the DNA is TGTGCCAGCAGTTTTTCTACAGGGGGCGGATATAGGGACACTGAAGCTTTCTTT. Translation: CASSFSTGGGYRDTEAFF. Supplemented by reference TRBV28 and TRBJ1-1, the full variable domain reads DVKVTQSSRYLVKRTGEKVFLECVQDMDHENMFWYRQDPGLGLRLIYFSYDVKMKEKGDIPEGYSVSREKKERFSLILESASTNQTSMYLCASSFSTGGGYRDTEAFFGQGTRLTVV.

The chain links TRBV5-4 to TRBJ2-2; 11 bases align to TRBD2. Germline V CDR1 and CDR2: SGHNT, YYREEE (reference sequence). Germline trimming cut 4 bases from V and 2 bases from J; bases unmatched to any gene: 7. The CDR3 is 17 residues long. CDR3 in amino acids: CASSISGRATNTGELFF. DNA of the CDR3: TGTGCCAGCAGCATTAGCGGGAGGGCCACTAACACCGGGGAGCTGTTTTTT.

To note about this clone: The sample holds other DNA sequences that translate to the same CDR3. The gene calls are TRBV7-3 and TRBJ2-2; no definite D call. Germline values: CDR1 SGHTA, CDR2 FQGTGA. The CDR3 is made up of 12 amino acids. Trimming took off 4 bases at V and 4 bases at J, with 4 bases between the two ends. This CDR3 reads CASSSATGELFF. Written as DNA, the CDR3 is TGTGCCAGCAGCTCGGCCACCGGGGAGCTGTTTTTT.

The V gene is TRBV18, the J gene TRBJ2-3, with D uncertain. CDR1 KGHSH and CDR2 LQKENI come from the germline V gene. The CDR3 loop spans 12 amino acids. V lost 2 bases, J lost 3 bases, and 3 bases lay in between. The DNA for the CDR3 is TGTGCCAGCTCACCATTTACAGATACGCAGTATTTT. Protein: CASSPFTDTQYF.

The rearrangement joins TRBV4-3 to TRBJ2-3; the match to TRBD2 covers 7 bases. Per germline, CDR1 LGHNA and CDR2 YSLEER. The CDR3 sequence is 16 residues long. V gave up 0 bases and J gave up 2 bases; unmatched junction bases: 5. The CDR3 sequence is CASSQEILADTDTQYF. The CDR3 DNA follows: TGCGCCAGCAGCCAAGAAATCCTAGCGGACACAGATACGCAGTATTTT.

V usage is TRBV2 and J usage is TRBJ1-1; the D is unclear. CDR3 length: 13 amino acids. Trimming removed 2 bases from V and 1 base from J, with 5 bases in between. CDR1 is SNHLY and CDR2 is FYNNEI in the germline V gene. The CDR3 sequence is CASSEYQNTEAFF. Written as DNA, the CDR3 is TGTGCCAGCAGTGAATACCAGAACACTGAAGCTTTCTTT.